Given below is one T cell receptor beta chain in context. The sample contains more than one DNA sequence encoding this CDR3. The CDR3 length is 15 residues. Per germline, CDR1 MDHEN and CDR2 SYDVKM. The ends were cut back, 1 base at V and 1 base at J, with 5 bases in the middle. This entry belongs to a study of blood T cell repertoires in COVID-19. Study background: Sites across the United States, Italy and Spain contributed samples from acute and convalescent COVID-19. The cDNA or gDNA used as material had been derived from T cells, B-cell-depleted T cells, or PBMCs.

Original processing notes: Researchers report that nucleated cell counts were estimated from reference gene primer amplification. Only in-frame clones appear in the TCRdb table, and some are missing; sequencing was by immunoSEQ multiplex PCR. V and J calls and clone size are given by that table; D and trimming were obtained from the DNA. The sample contains roughly 200,000 clones, 75% to 90% of which appear only once. The receptor comes from a man in his sixties with acute or convalescent COVID-19. Sequenced sample: peripheral blood. The gene calls are TRBV28 and TRBJ2-6, with TRBD1 as a possible D gene (5 bases). Written as DNA, the CDR3 is TGTGCCAGCAGTTTATCAGGGTCTGGGGCCAACGTCCTGACTTTC. Translating it yields CASSLSGSGANVLTF.